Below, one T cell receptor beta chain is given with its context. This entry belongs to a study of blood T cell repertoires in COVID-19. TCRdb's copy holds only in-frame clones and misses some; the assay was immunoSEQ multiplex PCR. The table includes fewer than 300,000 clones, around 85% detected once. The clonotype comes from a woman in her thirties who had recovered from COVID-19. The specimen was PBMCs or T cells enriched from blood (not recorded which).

The chain's CDR3 is CAWSVGARGNTIYF. In nucleotides, the CDR3 is TGTGCCTGGAGTGTGGGGGCTAGAGGAAACACCATATATTTT. The chain joins TRBV30 to TRBJ1-3; D is possibly TRBD1 (6 bases). CDR1 and CDR2 (germline): GTSNPN, SVGIG (reference sequence). This CDR3 has 14 residues. V shed 0 bases and J shed 4 bases, with 10 bases lying between them.